The text below deals with one TCR beta chain. This sample was included in a study of shared clonotypes between healthy human individuals. The naive CD8 subset, CD45RO-negative cells positively selected for CCR7, excluded terminally differentiated effector memory CD45RA+ cells. Profiled with immunoSEQ multiplex PCR; TCRdb holds only in-frame clones, not every one. The sample consists of 800,000 to 950,000 clones, around 96% of them appearing once. The sequencing sample was made of naive CD8+ T cells sorted from blood. The receptor comes from a man aged 25-45 years in good health.

The CDR3 DNA follows: TGCAGCGTTGTTTGGGCGGGGTCAAGGGGCAATGAGCAGTTCTTC. This gives the protein CSVVWAGSRGNEQFF. The V and J genes are TRBV29-1 and TRBJ2-1; maybe TRBD2 (6 bases). The CDR3 covers 15 residues. V lost 4 bases, J lost 6 bases, and 19 bases lay in between. Per the germline V gene, CDR1 is SQVTM and CDR2 is ANQGSEA.